The T cell receptor beta chain described here comes from a study of neoadjuvant nivolumab and ipilimumab in lung cancer (dated by TCRdb to 2019 to 2021). General notes on the study: Nivolumab was given at 3 mg/kg intravenously on days 1, 15 and 29, and the combination arm added ipilimumab 1 mg/kg on day 1 only. A total of around 46 patients with operable NSCLC were treated in the trial, with roughly 23 randomized to nivolumab monotherapy and roughly 21 randomized to nivolumab plus ipilimumab. For each study arm, the primary endpoint of the trial was the rate of major pathologic response (MPR) in the intention-to-treat population. Matched pretherapy and resected tumor pairs were analyzed for seven patients, of whom four received nivolumab and three received nivolumab plus ipilimumab. The study compared TCR repertoires in pretherapy (baseline) peripheral blood with TCR repertoires in tumors resected at surgery after neoadjuvant immune checkpoint blockade.

CDR1 and CDR2, per the germline V gene (reference sequence), are SEHNR and FQNEAQ. V is pared back by 1 base and J by 4 bases, with 10 bases lying between the germline termini. The CDR3, from cysteine to phenylalanine, totals 14 residues. The sequence is cut down to CDR3 DNA, 42 bases in frame from base 1. Libraries were constructed by the immunoSEQ multiplex PCR assay. Concerning the study's data processing: Richness and clonality were used to summarize the repertoires, and clones that significantly expanded or contracted between pre- and post-therapy samples were identified. Entries here come from immuneACCESS through TCRdb and include only in-frame sequences with V and J called. Some clones fail to appear in such tables; in the studies checked, an unresolved V gene covers under half of the shortfall, and the cause of the remainder is unknown. V and J calls and clone size come straight from that table; D and trimming were deduced from the DNA. The table for this sample lists about 18,000 clones; 65% to 85% of them were counted only once. About 8.1% of the sample is taken by the ten largest.

General study outcomes and caveats: No significant correlation was found between TCR clonality and pathologic tumor regression, and only one major-pathologic-response sample was available for the clonality analysis. TCR richness in pretherapy blood showed a positive correlation with richness in tumors resected after neoadjuvant therapy (Spearman R ≈ 0.8). A small number of samples was subjected to TCR sequencing. Resected tumors had greater TCR richness and clonality than tumor-adjacent uninvolved lung, and increases were observed in more dual-therapy-treated tumors. From pretherapy to surgery, tumor T-cell richness and clonality went up in three of three dual-therapy tumors, versus only two of four nivolumab-treated tumors.

To note about this clone: Its specific antigen is unknown. No clone much larger than this one lies a single base away; base qualities are absent.

The sample's time point label, in plain terms: at surgical resection after neoadjuvant nivolumab +/- ipilimumab. Samples came from the phase 2 randomized NEOSTAR trial, which tested neoadjuvant nivolumab or nivolumab plus ipilimumab followed by surgery in operable NSCLC. The chain is made from TRBV7-9 and TRBJ1-1, with no D gene named confidently. The receptor's source is an adult with non-small cell lung cancer. The material was tumor tissue, obtained after neoadjuvant nivolumab, alone or with ipilimumab, at or shortly before surgery. The CDR3 region: CASSLGRVGTEAFF. The DNA reads TGTGCCAGCAGCTTAGGGAGGGTGGGCACTGAAGCTTTCTTT.